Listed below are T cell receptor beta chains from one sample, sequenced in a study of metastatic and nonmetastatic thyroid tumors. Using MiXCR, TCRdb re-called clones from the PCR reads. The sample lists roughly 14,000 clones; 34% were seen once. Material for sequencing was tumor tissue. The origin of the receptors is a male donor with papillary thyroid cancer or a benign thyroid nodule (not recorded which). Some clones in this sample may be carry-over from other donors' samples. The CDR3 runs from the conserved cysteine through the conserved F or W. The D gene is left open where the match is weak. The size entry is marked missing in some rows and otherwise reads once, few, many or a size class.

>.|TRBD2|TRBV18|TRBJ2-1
CAGSSGLADNEQFF
TGTGCCGGCTCATCAGGACTAGCGGACAATGAGCAGTTCTTC
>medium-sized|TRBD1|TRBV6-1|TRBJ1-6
CASSWTGHSPLHF
TGTGCCAGCAGTTGGACAGGCCATTCACCCCTCCACTTT
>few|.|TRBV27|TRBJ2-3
CASGHHTDTQYF
TGTGCCAGCGGTCACCACACAGATACGCAGTATTTT
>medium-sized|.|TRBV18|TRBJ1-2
CASSPDNYGYTF
TGTGCCAGCTCACCCGACAACTATGGCTACACCTTC
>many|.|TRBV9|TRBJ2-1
CASSPLTPQGHEQFF
TGTGCCAGCAGCCCTCTCACTCCCCAGGGCCATGAGCAGTTCTTC
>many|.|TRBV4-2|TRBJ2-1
CASSRFRGPSEQFF
TGTGCCAGCAGCCGATTCAGGGGCCCAAGTGAGCAGTTCTTC
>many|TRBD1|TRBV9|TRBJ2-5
CASSDGGQGLETQYF
TGTGCCAGCAGCGATGGGGGACAGGGGCTTGAGACCCAGTACTTC
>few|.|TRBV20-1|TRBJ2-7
CSVGDRPRREQYF
TGCAGTGTTGGGGATCGGCCCCGGCGTGAGCAGTACTTC
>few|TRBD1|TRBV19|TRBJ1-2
CPSSSGQGNWVGYTF
TGTCCCAGTAGTTCCGGACAGGGCAACTGGGTTGGCTACACCTTC
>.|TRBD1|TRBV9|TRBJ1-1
CASSVGQGTGNTKAFF
TGTGCCAGCAGCGTAGGACAGGGGACGGGGAACACTAAAGCTTTCTTT
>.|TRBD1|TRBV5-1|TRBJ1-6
CASSSGTGNSPLHF
TGCGCCAGCAGCTCCGGGACAGGGAATTCACCCCTCCACTTT
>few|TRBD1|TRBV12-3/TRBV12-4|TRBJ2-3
CASRNRQGVIADTQYF
TGTGCCAGCAGGAACCGTCAGGGGGTCATCGCAGATACGCAGTATTTT
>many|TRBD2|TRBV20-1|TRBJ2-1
CSAVGTSGHISYNEQFF
TGCAGTGCTGTCGGGACTAGCGGCCACATTTCCTACAATGAGCAGTTCTTC
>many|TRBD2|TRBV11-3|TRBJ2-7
CASSLSSGSDEQYF
TGTGCCAGCAGCTTGAGTAGCGGGAGCGACGAGCAGTACTTC
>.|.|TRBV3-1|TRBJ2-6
CASSPDSSGANVLTF
TGTGCCAGCAGCCCGGACAGCTCTGGGGCCAACGTCCTGACTTTC
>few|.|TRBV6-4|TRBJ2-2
CASSDSDTVELFF
TGTGCCAGCAGTGACTCTGACACCGTGGAGCTGTTTTTT
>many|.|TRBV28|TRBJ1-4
CASSRSGVINEKLFF
TGTGCCAGCAGCCGATCAGGGGTCATTAATGAAAAACTGTTTTTT
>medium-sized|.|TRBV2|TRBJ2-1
CASSFHSSYNEQFF
TGTGCCAGCAGCTTCCATAGCTCCTACAATGAGCAGTTCTTC
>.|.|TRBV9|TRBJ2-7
CASSVSETYEQYF
TGTGCCAGCAGCGTAAGCGAGACCTACGAGCAGTACTTC
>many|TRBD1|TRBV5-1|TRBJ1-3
CASSLAEGQISGNTIYF
TGCGCCAGCAGCTTGGCGGAGGGACAGATATCTGGAAACACCATATATTTT
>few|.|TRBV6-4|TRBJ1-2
CASDRRYGYTF
TGTGCCAGCGACAGGCGCTATGGCTACACCTTC
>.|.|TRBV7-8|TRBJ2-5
CASSLGRVGETQYF
TGTGCCAGCAGCTTAGGCAGGGTCGGCGAGACCCAGTACTTC
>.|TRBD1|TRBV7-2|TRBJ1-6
CASSLAWTGVSPLHF
TGTGCCAGCAGCTTAGCATGGACAGGGGTCTCACCCCTCCACTTT
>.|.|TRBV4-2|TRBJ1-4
CASSQDWQTVGEKLFF
TGTGCCAGCAGCCAAGATTGGCAGACGGTGGGTGAAAAACTGTTTTTT
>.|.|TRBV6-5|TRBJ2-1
CASRFQGSNEQFF
TGTGCCAGCAGATTCCAGGGGAGCAATGAGCAGTTCTTC
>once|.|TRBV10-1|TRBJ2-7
CSSRERSGPIPYEQYF
TGCTCCAGCAGAGAACGCTCCGGGCCGATCCCCTACGAGCAGTACTTC
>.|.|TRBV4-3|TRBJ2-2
CASSQDRTANTGELFF
TGCGCCAGCAGCCAAGATCGAACAGCGAACACCGGGGAGCTGTTTTTT
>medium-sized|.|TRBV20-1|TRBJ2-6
CSAMGGTRGANVLTF
TGCAGTGCTATGGGCGGGACTCGGGGGGCCAACGTCCTGACTTTC
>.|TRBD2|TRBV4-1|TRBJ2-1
CSSSQGVTSGYEQFF
TGCTCCAGCAGCCAAGGCGTGACTAGCGGCTATGAGCAGTTCTTC
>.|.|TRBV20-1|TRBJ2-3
CSARPLAWVPDTQYF
TGCAGTGCTCGCCCGCTAGCGTGGGTCCCAGATACGCAGTATTTT
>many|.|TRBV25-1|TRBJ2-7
CASSEWGRSQQYF
TGTGCCAGCAGTGAATGGGGCAGATCCCAACAGTACTTC